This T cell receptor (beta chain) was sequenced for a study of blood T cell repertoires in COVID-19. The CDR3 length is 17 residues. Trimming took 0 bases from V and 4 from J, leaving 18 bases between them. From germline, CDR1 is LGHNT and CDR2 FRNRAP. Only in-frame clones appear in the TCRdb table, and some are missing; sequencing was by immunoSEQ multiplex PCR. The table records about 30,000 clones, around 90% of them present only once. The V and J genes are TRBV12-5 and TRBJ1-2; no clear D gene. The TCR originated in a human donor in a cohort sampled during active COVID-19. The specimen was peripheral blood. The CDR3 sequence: CASGLVAPPLIPYGYTF. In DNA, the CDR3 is TGTGCTAGTGGTTTGGTAGCCCCGCCGTTGATCCCCTATGGCTACACCTTC.